This TCR beta chain was observed in a study of T cell repertoires in cytomegalovirus infection. Overall study: Peptides in the study included HLA-C-restricted and HLA-B-restricted CMV epitopes. Study-wide points: The ex vivo response showed dominance by HLA-C-restricted CMV-specific TCR beta clonotypes.

MiXCR, run by TCRdb on the reads, gives a single entry per CDR3 protein. The table has 570,000 or so distinct CDR3 sequences, 40% seen once. This clonotype turned up a few times. Its target is unknown. There are 19 residues in the CDR3. Trimming removed 5 bases from V and 0 bases from J, with 23 bases in between. The germline CDR1 and CDR2 sequences are SGHVS and FQNEAQ. The sequence was collected from a human donor in good health (CMV status not recorded). Some clones in this sample may be carry-over from other donors' samples. The V call is TRBV7-8, the J call TRBJ1-5; D may be TRBD1 (6 bases). This specimen was cultured PBMCs, taken from culture after CMV antigen stimulation. For the CDR3, the DNA is TGTGCCAGCAGCGCACGGCCGGGGGGGGCAGGGTATAGCAATCAGCCCCAGCATTTT. Residues: CASSARPGGAGYSNQPQHF.